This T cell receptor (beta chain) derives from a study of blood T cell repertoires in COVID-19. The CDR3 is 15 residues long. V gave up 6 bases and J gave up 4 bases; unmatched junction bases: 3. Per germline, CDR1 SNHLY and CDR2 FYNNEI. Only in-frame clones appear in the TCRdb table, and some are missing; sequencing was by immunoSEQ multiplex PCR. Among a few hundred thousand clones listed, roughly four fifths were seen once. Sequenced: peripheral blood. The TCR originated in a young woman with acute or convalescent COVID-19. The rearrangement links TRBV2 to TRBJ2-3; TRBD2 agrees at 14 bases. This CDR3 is CASRGTSGSSDTQYF. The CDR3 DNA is TGTGCCAGCAGGGGGACTAGCGGGAGTTCAGATACGCAGTATTTT.